In its sample, the clone carrying this T cell receptor (beta chain) was seen a few times. One junction end disagrees with the germline gene, perhaps due to a read error. One entry per CDR3 protein, called by TCRdb with MiXCR from the RT-PCR reads. The sample holds hundreds of thousands of distinct CDR3 sequences, over 9% seen once. This record belongs to a study of response to subunit inactivated influenza vaccine. This sample also belongs to another study, concerning T cells expressing NK-cell markers. In that study: Synthesis of TCR beta cDNA relied on 5'RACE template switching carrying UMIs. HCMV seropositivity characterized seven of the eight sequenced donors, and seronegativity one. Restricting sorting to alpha-beta TCR T cells was achieved in several experiments by an anti-gamma-delta TCR antibody.

The sequence was collected from a man aged 45-65 years who received an inactivated influenza vaccine. The sequencing used PBMCs from blood, collected on the day of vaccination.

The CDR3 is CASSFLGGLTTTF. The CDR3 DNA sequence: TGTGCCAGCAGTTTCTTAGGGGGTTTAACTACCACCTTC. This sequence joins TRBV28 and TRBJ2-5, with a tentative D call TRBD1 (6 bases). CDR3 length: 13 amino acids. Per the germline V gene, CDR1 is MDHEN and CDR2 is SYDVKM. The complete variable domain, with remaining parts taken from reference TRBV28 and TRBJ2-5, reads DVKVTQSSRYLVKRTGEKVFLECVQDMDHENMFWYRQDPGLGLRLIYFSYDVKMKEKGDIPEGYSVSREKKERFSLILESASTNQTSMYLCASSFLGGLTTTFGPGTRLLVL.